This T cell receptor beta chain was identified during a study of siplizumab effects on memory and regulatory T cells. The CDR3 loop spans 13 amino acids. V was shortened by 6 bases and J by 7 bases, with 14 bases between the two germline ends. Germline CDR1 and CDR2: SGHRS and YFSETQ. TCRdb's table, derived via immunoSEQ multiplex PCR, lists solely in-frame clones and lacks some. The sample lists about 56,000 clones, around 97% occurring once. With respect to this clone: Its antigen is unidentified.

General study points: Reactions containing siplizumab showed mappable alloreactive CD4+ clones averaging 68.8% Treg-derived, versus 25% to 30% in controls. Suppressive activity of Tregs proliferating in siplizumab cultures remained unconfirmed. Few alloreactive clones mapped to unstimulated subsets.

This rearrangement joins TRBV5-1 to TRBJ2-1; D possibly corresponds to TRBD1 (6 bases). The sequenced sample consisted of naive CD8+ T cells sorted from blood. The receptor's source is a human donor in good health. CDR3 in amino acids: CASTKLQGNEQFF. The CDR3 bases are TGCGCCAGCACTAAACTTCAGGGGAATGAGCAGTTCTTC.